This T cell receptor beta chain is drawn from a study of T cell responses to AZD1222 COVID-19 vaccine. CDR1 LNHDA and CDR2 SQIVND come from the germline V gene (reference sequence). The CDR3 loop spans 15 amino acids. V was shortened by 3 bases and J by 6 bases, with 12 bases between the two germline ends. Produced via immunoSEQ multiplex PCR; TCRdb's table is partial and in-frame only. The table lists approximately 70,000 clones, more than 70% of them singletons. In the case of this clone: Its antigen is currently unknown.

General study findings and limits: Nearly half of spike-specific TCRs reportedly go after variant regions that carry no mutations. Spike regions recognized by vaccine-associated CD4 TCRs spanned the protein, led by 160-218 and 743-854. Repertoires were collected only later (after the peak T cell response had occurred). It was only a handful of AZD1222 recipients who were seropositive at baseline.

V usage is TRBV19 and J usage is TRBJ1-6; D gene ambiguous. The TCR originated in an adult who received the MenACWY meningococcal vaccine as a control. The sample consisted of peripheral blood, taken 28 days after the second dose of the MenACWY control vaccine. The CDR3 bases are TGTGCCAGTAGTATTCAAGGGCAGATTAATTCACCCCTCCACTTT. Its protein product is CASSIQGQINSPLHF.